This T cell receptor beta chain was documented in a study of blood T cell repertoires in COVID-19 (TCRdb year 2020). Notes on the research overall: Collaborator samples came from the United States, Italy and Spain and covered acute and convalescent phases of COVID-19. The sample metadata nearly always contained a de-identified subject ID, COVID-19 status, age in years and sex. The prospective study material was composed of cDNA or gDNA derived from T cells, B-cell-depleted T cells, or PBMCs. Where available, HLA class I and class II types were obtained from metadata supplied by the sample provider rather than from assay-based typing. Deeply sampled blood TCRbeta repertoires from subjects exposed to, actively infected with, or recovered from COVID-19 were included in the dataset. A freely available public database, intended as a resource for researchers studying the immune response to SARS-CoV-2, is where the repertoires were released. The samples were drawn from the first 160 participants of the ongoing ImmuneRACE study and from 950 to 1,500 subjects provided by 6 global collaborators.

Each collaborating institution followed its own protocols to collect whole blood in K2EDTA tubes. For TCRbeta analysis, collaborators shipped samples in one of three forms: frozen whole blood, isolated PBMCs, or DNA extracted from either of those sample types. The table lists this clone with a few counts. Its cognate antigen has yet to be identified. No much larger clone is present one base from it, and per-base qualities are unavailable. Trimming accounts for 1 base at V and 3 bases at J, while the number of junction bases matched to no gene is 8. There are 16 amino acids in the CDR3, from cysteine to phenylalanine inclusive. The CDR3 DNA has 48 bases and is translated from base 1. In the germline V gene, CDR1 corresponds to LGHNA and CDR2 to YNFKEQ. The paper's findings and limits, for the study overall: The amount of clinical and demographic metadata varied by source and participant and was provided uncurated.

TCRbeta CDR3 regions were amplified from genomic DNA using the immunoSEQ Assay, a bias-controlled multiplex PCR. Per the authors' processing: Nucleated cell counts per sample were estimated from amplification of reference gene primers within the assay. To quantify the absolute abundance of each unique TCRbeta CDR3 rearrangement, sequence reads were collapsed and filtered. For each sample, productive Simpson clonality was calculated as the square root of Simpson's diversity index across productive rearrangements. What TCRdb holds here is the immuneACCESS table cut down to in-frame rearrangements. Part of the clones is not present; checked against another copy, under half of the missing clones reflect an unresolved V gene, and the others are unexplained. The V and J calls and the clone size are those of that table, but D and trimming were determined from the DNA. The sample records approximately 110,000 clones, about 91% of which are singletons. The ten largest clones take up roughly 1% of the sample.

The material sequenced was peripheral blood. The sequence is built from TRBV4-2 and TRBJ2-7; 8 nucleotides in the junction match TRBD2. The receptor comes from a woman in her forties or fifties with active or convalescent COVID-19. The sequenced DNA: TGTGCCAGCAGCCAAGGCTTTACGGGAGGGGGCTACGAGCAGTACTTC. Its protein product is CASSQGFTGGGYEQYF.